This TCR beta chain stems from a study of patients and donors after allogeneic stem cell transplantation. The CDR3 totals 14 residues. CDR1 and CDR2 (germline): ENHRY, SYGVKD. The V gene lost 5 bases and the J gene lost 5 bases, with 15 bases spanning the gap. This clonotype has just a few counts. A single record per CDR3 protein comes from TCRdb applying MiXCR to the RT-PCR reads. The top ten hold 25% to 30% of the sample, which has roughly 150,000 distinct CDR3 sequences, approximately 24% seen once. The chain has TRBV10-3 and TRBJ2-5; the D gene could be TRBD1 or TRBD2 (6 bases each). Sequenced material: blood, either unsorted or a sorted T cell fraction (not recorded which). This clonotype originated in a human donor who was either an allogeneic HSCT recipient or a stem cell or donor lymphocyte infusion donor (not recorded which). It is not recorded whose cells these are; they may come from a transplant donor. Written as DNA, the CDR3 is TGTGCCATCAGTAAACGAACAGGGAGGGAGACCCAGTACTTC. Residues: CAISKRTGRETQYF.